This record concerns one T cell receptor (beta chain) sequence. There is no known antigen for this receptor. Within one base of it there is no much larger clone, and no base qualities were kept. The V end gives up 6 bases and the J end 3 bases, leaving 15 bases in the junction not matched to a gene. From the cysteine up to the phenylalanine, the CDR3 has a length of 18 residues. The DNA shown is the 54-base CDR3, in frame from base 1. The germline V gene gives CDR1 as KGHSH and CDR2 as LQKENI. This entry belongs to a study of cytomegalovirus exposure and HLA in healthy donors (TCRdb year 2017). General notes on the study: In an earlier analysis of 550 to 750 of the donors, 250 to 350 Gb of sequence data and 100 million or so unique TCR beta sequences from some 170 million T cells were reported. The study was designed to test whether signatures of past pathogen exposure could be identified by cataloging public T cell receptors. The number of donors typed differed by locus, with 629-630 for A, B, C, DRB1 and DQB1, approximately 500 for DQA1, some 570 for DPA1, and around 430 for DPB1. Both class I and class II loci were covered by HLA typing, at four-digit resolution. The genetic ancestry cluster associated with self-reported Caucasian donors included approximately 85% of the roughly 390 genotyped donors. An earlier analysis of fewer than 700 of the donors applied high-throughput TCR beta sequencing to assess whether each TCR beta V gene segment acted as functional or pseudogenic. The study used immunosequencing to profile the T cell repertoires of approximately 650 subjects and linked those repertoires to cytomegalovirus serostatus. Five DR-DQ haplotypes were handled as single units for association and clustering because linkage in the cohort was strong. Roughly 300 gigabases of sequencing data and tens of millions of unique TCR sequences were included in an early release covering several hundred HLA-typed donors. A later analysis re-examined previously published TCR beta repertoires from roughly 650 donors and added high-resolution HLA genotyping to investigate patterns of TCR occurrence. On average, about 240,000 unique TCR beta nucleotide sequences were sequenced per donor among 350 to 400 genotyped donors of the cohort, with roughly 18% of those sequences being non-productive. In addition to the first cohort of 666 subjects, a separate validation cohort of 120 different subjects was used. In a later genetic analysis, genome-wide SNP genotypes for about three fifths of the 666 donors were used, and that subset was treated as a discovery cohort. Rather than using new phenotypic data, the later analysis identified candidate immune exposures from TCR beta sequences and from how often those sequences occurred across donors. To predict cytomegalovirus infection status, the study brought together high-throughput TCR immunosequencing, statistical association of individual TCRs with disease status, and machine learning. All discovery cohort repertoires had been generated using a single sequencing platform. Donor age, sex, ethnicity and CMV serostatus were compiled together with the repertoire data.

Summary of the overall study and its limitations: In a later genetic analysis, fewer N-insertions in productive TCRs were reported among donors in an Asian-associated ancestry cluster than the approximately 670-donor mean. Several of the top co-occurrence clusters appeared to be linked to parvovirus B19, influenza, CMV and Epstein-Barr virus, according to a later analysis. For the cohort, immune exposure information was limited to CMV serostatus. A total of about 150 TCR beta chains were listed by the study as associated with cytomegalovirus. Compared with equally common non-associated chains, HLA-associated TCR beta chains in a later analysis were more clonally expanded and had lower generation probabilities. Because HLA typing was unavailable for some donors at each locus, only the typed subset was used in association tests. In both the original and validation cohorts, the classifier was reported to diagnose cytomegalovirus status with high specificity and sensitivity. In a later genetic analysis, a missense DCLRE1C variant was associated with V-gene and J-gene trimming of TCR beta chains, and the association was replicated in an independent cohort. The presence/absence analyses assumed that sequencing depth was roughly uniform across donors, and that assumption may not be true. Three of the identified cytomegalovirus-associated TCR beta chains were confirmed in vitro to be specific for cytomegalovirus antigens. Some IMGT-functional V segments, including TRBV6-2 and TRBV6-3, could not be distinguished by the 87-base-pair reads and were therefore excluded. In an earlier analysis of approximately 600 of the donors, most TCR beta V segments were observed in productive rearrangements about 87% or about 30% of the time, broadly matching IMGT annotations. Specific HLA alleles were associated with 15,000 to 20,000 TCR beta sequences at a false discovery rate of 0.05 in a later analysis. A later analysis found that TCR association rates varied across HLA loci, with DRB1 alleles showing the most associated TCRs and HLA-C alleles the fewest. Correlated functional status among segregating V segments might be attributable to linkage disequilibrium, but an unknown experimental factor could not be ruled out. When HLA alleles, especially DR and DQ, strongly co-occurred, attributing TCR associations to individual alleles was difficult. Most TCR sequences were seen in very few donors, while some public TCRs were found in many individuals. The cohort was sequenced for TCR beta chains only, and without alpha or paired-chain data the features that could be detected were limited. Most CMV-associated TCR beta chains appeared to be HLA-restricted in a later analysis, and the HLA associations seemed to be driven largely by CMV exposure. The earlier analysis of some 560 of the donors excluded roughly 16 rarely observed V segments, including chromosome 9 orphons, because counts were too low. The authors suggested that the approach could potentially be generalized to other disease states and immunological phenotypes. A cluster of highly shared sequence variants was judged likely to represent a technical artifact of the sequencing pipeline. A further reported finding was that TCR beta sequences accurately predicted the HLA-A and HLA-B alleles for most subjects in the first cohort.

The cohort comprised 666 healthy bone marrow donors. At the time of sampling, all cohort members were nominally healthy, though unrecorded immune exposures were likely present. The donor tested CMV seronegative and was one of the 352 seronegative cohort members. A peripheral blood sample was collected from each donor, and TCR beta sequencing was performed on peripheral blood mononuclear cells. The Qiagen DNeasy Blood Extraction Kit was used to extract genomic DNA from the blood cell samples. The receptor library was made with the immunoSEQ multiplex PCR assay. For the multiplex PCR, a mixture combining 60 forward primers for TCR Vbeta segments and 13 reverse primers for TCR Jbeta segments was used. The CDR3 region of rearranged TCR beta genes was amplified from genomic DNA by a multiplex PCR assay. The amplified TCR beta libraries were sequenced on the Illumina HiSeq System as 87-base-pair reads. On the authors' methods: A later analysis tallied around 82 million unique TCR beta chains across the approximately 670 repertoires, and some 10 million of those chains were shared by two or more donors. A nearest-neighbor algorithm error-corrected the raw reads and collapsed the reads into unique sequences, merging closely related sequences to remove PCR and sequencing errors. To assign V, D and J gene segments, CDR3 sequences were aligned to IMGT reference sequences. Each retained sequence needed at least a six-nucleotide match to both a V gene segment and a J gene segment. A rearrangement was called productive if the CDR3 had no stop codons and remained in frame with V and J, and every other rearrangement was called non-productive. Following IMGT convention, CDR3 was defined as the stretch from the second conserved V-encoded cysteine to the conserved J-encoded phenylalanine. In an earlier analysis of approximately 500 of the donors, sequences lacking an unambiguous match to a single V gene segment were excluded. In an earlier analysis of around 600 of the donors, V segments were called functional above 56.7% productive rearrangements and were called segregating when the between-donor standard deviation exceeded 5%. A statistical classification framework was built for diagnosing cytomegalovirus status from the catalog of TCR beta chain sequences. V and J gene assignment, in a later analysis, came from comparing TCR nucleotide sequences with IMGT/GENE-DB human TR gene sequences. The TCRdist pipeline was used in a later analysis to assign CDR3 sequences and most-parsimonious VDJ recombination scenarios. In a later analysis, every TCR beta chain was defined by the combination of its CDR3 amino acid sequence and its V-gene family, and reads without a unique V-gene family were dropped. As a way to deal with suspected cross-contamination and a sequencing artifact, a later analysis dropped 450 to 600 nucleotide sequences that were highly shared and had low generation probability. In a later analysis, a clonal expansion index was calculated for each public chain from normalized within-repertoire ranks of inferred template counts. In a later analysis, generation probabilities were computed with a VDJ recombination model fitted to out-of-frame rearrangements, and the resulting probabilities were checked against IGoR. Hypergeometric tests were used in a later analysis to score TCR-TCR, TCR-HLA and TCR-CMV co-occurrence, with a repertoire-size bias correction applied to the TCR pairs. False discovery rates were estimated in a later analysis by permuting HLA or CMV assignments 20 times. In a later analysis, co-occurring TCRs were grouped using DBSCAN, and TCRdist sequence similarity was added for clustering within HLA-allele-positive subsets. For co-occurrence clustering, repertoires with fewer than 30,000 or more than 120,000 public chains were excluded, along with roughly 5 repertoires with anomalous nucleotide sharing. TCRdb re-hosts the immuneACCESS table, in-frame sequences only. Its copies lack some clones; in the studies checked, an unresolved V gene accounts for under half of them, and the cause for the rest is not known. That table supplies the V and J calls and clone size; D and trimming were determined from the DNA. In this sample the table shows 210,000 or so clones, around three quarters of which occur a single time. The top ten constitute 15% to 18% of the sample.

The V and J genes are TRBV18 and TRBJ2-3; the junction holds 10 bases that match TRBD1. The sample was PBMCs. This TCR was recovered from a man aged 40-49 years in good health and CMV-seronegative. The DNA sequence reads TGTGCCAGCTCCCCCCGAGAGTGGACAGGGGGTCGGACAGATACGCAGTATTTT. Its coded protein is CASSPREWTGGRTDTQYF.